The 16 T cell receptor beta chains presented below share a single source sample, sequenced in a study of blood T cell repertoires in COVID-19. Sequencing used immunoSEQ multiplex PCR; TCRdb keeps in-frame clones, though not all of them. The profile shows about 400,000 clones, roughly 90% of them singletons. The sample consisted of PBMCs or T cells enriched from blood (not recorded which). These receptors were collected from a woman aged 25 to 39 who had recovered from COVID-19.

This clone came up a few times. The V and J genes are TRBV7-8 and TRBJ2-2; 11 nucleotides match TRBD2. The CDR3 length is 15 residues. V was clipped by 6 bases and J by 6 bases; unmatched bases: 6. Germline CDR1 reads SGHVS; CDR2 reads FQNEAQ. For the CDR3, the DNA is TGTGCCAGCAGACAGACTAGCGGGGCGTCCGGGGAGCTGTTTTTT. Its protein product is CASRQTSGASGELFF.

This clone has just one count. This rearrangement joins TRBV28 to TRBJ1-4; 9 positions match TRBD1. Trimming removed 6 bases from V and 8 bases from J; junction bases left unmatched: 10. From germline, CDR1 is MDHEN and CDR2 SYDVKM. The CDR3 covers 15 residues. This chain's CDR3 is CASRTQGQGEEKLFF. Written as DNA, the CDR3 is TGTGCCAGCAGGACCCAGGGACAGGGAGAAGAAAAACTGTTTTTT.

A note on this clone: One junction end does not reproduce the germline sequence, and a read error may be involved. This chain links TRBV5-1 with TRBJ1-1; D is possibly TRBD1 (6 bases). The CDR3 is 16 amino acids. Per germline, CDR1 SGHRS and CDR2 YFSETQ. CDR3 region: CTSSLEGRGRNTEAFF. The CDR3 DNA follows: TGCACCAGCAGCTTGGAAGGTAGGGGGAGAAACACTGAAGCTTTCTTT.

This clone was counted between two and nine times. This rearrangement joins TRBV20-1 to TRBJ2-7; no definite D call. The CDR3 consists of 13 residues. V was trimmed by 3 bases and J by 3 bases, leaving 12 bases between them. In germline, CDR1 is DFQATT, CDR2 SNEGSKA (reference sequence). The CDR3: CSASSEWSYEQYF. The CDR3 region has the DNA TGCAGTGCTAGTTCCGAGTGGAGCTACGAGCAGTACTTC.

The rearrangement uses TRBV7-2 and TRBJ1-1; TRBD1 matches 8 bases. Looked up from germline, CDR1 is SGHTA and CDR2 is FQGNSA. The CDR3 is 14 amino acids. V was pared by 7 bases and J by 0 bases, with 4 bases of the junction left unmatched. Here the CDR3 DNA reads TGTGCCAGCACCCCACAGGGGGTGAACACTGAAGCTTTCTTT. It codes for CASTPQGVNTEAFF.

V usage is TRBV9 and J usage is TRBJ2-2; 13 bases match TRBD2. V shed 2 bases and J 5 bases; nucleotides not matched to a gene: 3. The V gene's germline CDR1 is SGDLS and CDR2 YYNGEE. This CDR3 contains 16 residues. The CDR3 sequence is CASSVPTSGGTGELFF. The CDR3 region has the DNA TGTGCCAGCAGCGTCCCGACTAGCGGGGGGACCGGGGAGCTGTTTTTT.

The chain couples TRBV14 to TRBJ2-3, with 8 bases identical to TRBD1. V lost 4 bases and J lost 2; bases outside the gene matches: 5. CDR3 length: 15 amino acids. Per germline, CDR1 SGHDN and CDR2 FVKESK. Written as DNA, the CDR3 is TGTGCCAGCAGCCTTCGGACAGGGTTCACAGATACGCAGTATTTT. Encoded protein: CASSLRTGFTDTQYF.

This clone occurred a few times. This CDR3 reads CASSSPGGFPAQHF. The CDR3 DNA reads TGTGCCAGCAGCTCACCCGGGGGGTTTCCCGCCCAGCATTTT. The chain is built from TRBV21-1 and TRBJ1-5. TRBV21-1 constitutes a pseudogene. The CDR3 covers 14 residues.

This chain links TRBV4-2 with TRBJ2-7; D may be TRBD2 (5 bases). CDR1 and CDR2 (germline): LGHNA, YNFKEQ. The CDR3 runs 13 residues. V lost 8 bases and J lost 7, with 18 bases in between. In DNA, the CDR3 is TGTGCCAGCGGATTGGTAGGAGGCGGAGAGCAGTACTTC. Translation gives CASGLVGGGEQYF.

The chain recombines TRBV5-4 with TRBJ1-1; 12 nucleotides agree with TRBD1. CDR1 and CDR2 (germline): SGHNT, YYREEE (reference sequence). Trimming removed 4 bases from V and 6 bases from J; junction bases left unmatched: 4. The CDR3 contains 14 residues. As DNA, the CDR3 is TGTGCCAGCAGCGGTGGGACAGGGGGCCCTGAAGCTTTCTTT. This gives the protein CASSGGTGGPEAFF.

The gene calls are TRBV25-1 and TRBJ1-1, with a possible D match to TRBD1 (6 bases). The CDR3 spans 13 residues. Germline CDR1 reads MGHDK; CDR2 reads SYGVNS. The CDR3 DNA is TGTGTCCTCGGGGTAGGGGGGAACACTGAAGCTTTCTTT. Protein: CVLGVGGNTEAFF.

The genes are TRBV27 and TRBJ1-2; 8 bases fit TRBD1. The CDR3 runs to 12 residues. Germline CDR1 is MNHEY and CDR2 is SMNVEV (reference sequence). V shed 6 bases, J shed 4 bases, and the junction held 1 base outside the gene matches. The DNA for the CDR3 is TGTGCCAGCAGGCAGGGGGCCTATGGCTACACCTTC. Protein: CASRQGAYGYTF.

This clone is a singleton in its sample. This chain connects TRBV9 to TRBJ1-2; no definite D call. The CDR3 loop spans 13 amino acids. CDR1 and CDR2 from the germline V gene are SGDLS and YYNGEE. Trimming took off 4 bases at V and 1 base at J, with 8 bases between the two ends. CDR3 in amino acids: CASSPGVNYGYTF. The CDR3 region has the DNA TGTGCCAGCAGCCCCGGGGTTAACTATGGCTACACCTTC.

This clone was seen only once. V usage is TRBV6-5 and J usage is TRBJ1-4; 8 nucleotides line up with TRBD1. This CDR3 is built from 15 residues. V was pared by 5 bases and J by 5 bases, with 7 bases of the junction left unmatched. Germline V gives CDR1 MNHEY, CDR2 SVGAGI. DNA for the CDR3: TGTGCCAGCAGTCCACGGACAGGGTTCAATGAAAAACTGTTTTTT. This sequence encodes CASSPRTGFNEKLFF.

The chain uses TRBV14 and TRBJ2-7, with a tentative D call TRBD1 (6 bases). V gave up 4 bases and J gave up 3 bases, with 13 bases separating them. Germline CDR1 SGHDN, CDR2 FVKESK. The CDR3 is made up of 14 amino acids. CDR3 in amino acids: CASSLSLTGYEQYF. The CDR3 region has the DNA TGTGCCAGCAGCCTTTCTTTGACAGGCTACGAGCAGTACTTC.

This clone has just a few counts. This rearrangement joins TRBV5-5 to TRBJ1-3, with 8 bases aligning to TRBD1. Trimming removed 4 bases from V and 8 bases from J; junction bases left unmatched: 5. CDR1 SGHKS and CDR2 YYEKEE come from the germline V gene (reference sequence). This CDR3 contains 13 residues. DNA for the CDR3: TGTGCCAGCAGCCGCGACAGGGGCGACACCATATATTTT. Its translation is CASSRDRGDTIYF.